This entry lists 7 T cell receptor beta chains sequenced from one sample in a study of technical replicates of blood from a handful of donors. The data were produced by immunoSEQ multiplex PCR, yet TCRdb's version contains in-frame clones alone and is incomplete. The table shows 75,000 to 90,000 clones, with 90% to 95% occurring only once. Sequencing input: T cells isolated from PBMCs. Receptors originate from a human donor in good health.

The chain uses TRBV7-8 and TRBJ1-1; no clear D. CDR3 length equals 11 residues. Germline CDR1 reads SGHVS; CDR2 reads FQNEAQ. The ends were cut back, 1 base at V and 8 bases at J, with 5 bases in the middle. CDR3 amino acids: CASSLGGEAFF. The CDR3 nucleotides are TGTGCCAGCAGCTTAGGAGGGGAAGCTTTCTTT.

The chain couples TRBV30 to TRBJ1-6; D not resolved. Trimming removed 5 bases at V and 7 bases at J, with 6 bases between. The germline V gene encodes CDR1 GTSNPN and CDR2 SVGIG (reference sequence). This CDR3 spans 11 amino acids. The CDR3 bases are TGTGCCTGGGACAAGAATTCACCCCTCCACTTT. Translation gives CAWDKNSPLHF. Variable domain in full (rest from reference TRBV30 and TRBJ1-6): SQTIHQWPATLVQPVGSPLSLECTVEGTSNPNLYWYRQAAGRGLQLLFYSVGIGQISSEVPQNLSASRPQDRQFILSSKKLLLSDSGFYLCAWDKNSPLHFGNGTRLTVT.

The chain carries TRBV10-1 and TRBJ2-7, with a tentative D call TRBD2 (6 bases). Germline values: CDR1 WNHNN, CDR2 SYGVQD (reference sequence). The CDR3 length is 14 residues. Deletions cut 5 bases from V and 2 bases from J, with 13 bases between. The CDR3 loop reads CASSPGTAPYEQYF. The DNA for the CDR3 is TGCGCCAGCAGTCCCGGGACTGCCCCCTACGAGCAGTACTTC.

This clone has a handful of counts. This sequence joins TRBV5-5 and TRBJ2-7, with 11 bases fitting TRBD1. Germline loops: CDR1 SGHKS, CDR2 YYEKEE (reference sequence). The CDR3 runs 16 residues. With V trimmed by 3 bases and J by 3 bases, 8 bases remained unmatched. In DNA form, the CDR3 reads TGTGCCAGCAGCTCGCGGGGGACAGGGGGACGCTACGAGCAGTACTTC. This sequence encodes CASSSRGTGGRYEQYF.

The chain has TRBV4-1 and TRBJ2-5, with 9 bases aligning to TRBD2. V gave up 4 bases and J gave up 2 bases; unmatched junction bases: 11. CDR1 is MGHRA and CDR2 is YSYEKL in the germline V gene. This CDR3 contains 17 residues. The CDR3 nucleotides read TGCGCCAGCAGCCCACCGGAGCGACTAGCGGTGCAAGAGACCCAGTACTTC. It is translated as CASSPPERLAVQETQYF.

The chain joins TRBV29-1 to TRBJ2-3; D possibly corresponds to TRBD2 (7 bases). The V gene's germline CDR1 is SQVTM and CDR2 ANQGSEA. The CDR3 is made up of 15 amino acids. Trimming removed 7 bases at V and 6 bases at J, with 23 bases between. The CDR3 DNA reads as TGCAGCGCCTCTAGGGGGGGGTCTTCTGGGGATACGCAGTATTTT. Translation gives CSASRGGSSGDTQYF.

This chain links TRBV19 with TRBJ2-7, with D tentatively TRBD2 (5 bases). CDR3 size: 16 residues. Germline CDR1 LNHDA, CDR2 SQIVND (reference sequence). V lost 5 bases, J lost 0 bases, and 17 bases lay in between. In DNA, the CDR3 is TGTGCCAGTAGTCCTCGGACGGGAAGAAGCTCCTACGAGCAGTACTTC. Amino acid sequence: CASSPRTGRSSYEQYF. Supplemented by reference TRBV19 and TRBJ2-7, the full variable domain reads DGGITQSPKYLFRKEGQNVTLSCEQNLNHDAMYWYRQDPGQGLRLIYYSQIVNDFQKGDIAEGYSVSREKKESFPLTVTSAQKNPTAFYLCASSPRTGRSSYEQYFGPGTRLTVT.